This entry is about one TCR beta chain. Its specificity is unknown. The sample comes from a study of cytomegalovirus exposure and HLA in healthy donors. Background on the study: Caucasian-associated ancestry cluster membership applied to around 80% of around 400 genotyped donors. Study-wide points: In a later analysis, HLA-associated TCR beta chains were more clonally expanded than equally common others. In vitro assays verified that a few CMV-associated chains recognized CMV antigens specifically.

The CDR3 has 14 residues. Germline values: CDR1 MNHEY, CDR2 SVGAGI. Trimming pared 10 bases from V and 4 bases from J, leaving 19 bases between. The PCR made use of 60 Vbeta and 13 Jbeta primers. Study processing details: A later analysis tallied 87 million or so unique TCR beta chains, 9 million to 12 million of them shared. Libraries were prepared by immunoSEQ multiplex PCR; TCRdb keeps only in-frame clonotypes and omits some of them. The V and J calls and clone size are taken from that table; D and trimming were inferred from the DNA. The sample comprises around 57,000 clones, 89% of which are singletons, and approximately 1.5% rests with the top ten.

Input material: PBMCs. This chain uses TRBV6-5 with TRBJ1-2; maybe TRBD1 (6 bases). The source of this sequence is a man aged 25 to 40 in good health and CMV-seropositive. This CDR3 reads CATTGGPSGYGYTF. Here the CDR3 DNA reads TGTGCCACGACGGGGGGGCCTTCGGGCTATGGCTACACCTTC.